The 12 T cell receptor beta chains presented below share a single source sample, sequenced in a study of shared clonotypes between healthy human individuals. The repertoire was sequenced with immunoSEQ multiplex PCR; TCRdb's copy has only in-frame clones and lacks some. The sample holds 2.5 million or so clones, approximately 90% seen once. The sample consisted of naive CD4+ T cells sorted from blood. Subset indicated: CD45RA+ positively selected. The origin of the receptors is a man in his late teens or twenties in good health.

As for this clone: The same CDR3 can be traced to other DNA sequences in this sample. The chain uses TRBV9 and TRBJ1-2; TRBD1 might be the D (6 bases). CDR3 size: 15 residues. Between the trimmed V and J ends, which lost 0 bases and 1 base, there was a span of 10 bases. The germline V gene has CDR1 SGDLS and CDR2 YYNGEE. Here the CDR3 reads CASSVGAGVNYGYTF. In DNA, the CDR3 is TGTGCCAGCAGCGTAGGGGCAGGGGTTAACTATGGCTACACCTTC. Filled out from reference TRBV9 and TRBJ1-2, the complete variable domain reads DSGVTQTPKHLITATGQRVTLRCSPRSGDLSVYWYQQSLDQGLQFLIQYYNGEERAKGNILERFSAQQFPDLHSELNLSSLELGDSALYFCASSVGAGVNYGYTFGSGTRLTVV.

This chain links TRBV6-4 with TRBJ1-4; D not certain. V was cut by 5 bases and J by 1 base, with 11 bases left in between. CDR3 length equals 15 residues. Germline V lookup: CDR1 MRHNA, CDR2 SNTAGT. In DNA form, the CDR3 reads TGTGCCAGCAGTAAAAACAGTGGAACTAATGAAAAACTGTTTTTT. Amino acids: CASSKNSGTNEKLFF.

This chain joins TRBV7-2 and TRBJ2-2; no firm D call. The CDR3 has 14 amino acids. CDR1 is SGHTA, CDR2 FQGNSA, per germline. Between the trimmed V and J ends, which lost 2 bases and 7 bases, there was a span of 11 bases. In nucleotides, the CDR3 is TGTGCCAGCAGCTTAAGGCCGACCGGCGGGGAGCTGTTTTTT. It encodes CASSLRPTGGELFF.

This chain links TRBV30 with TRBJ2-7; D is tentatively TRBD1 or TRBD2 (5 bases each). Looked up from germline, CDR1 is GTSNPN and CDR2 is SVGIG (reference sequence). The V gene lost 8 bases and the J gene lost 0 bases, with 11 bases spanning the gap. There are 12 residues in the CDR3. CDR3 DNA: TGTGCCCTGGGACGGAGCTCCTACGAGCAGTACTTC. It yields the protein CALGRSSYEQYF.

The chain has TRBV28 and TRBJ1-6; D possibly corresponds to TRBD1 (6 bases). Germline CDR1 reads MDHEN; CDR2 reads SYDVKM. Trimming took off 8 bases at V and 9 bases at J, with 14 bases between the two ends. The CDR3 length is 13 residues. DNA for the CDR3: TGTGCCAGCGAGGGGGGATTAGGTTCACCCCTCCACTTT. This encodes CASEGGLGSPLHF.

This clone was counted once. V usage is TRBV18 and J usage is TRBJ2-3, with D hard to call. Germline assignment: CDR1 KGHSH and CDR2 LQKENI. The germline V and J ends were trimmed by 3 bases and 2 bases, with 12 bases remaining between them. The CDR3 sequence is 15 residues long. The CDR3 loop is CASSPARSSTDTQYF. The CDR3 DNA reads as TGTGCCAGCTCACCCGCCAGGTCGTCCACAGATACGCAGTATTTT.

This clone showed up just a few times. The same CDR3 can be traced to other DNA sequences in this sample. The chain recombines TRBV7-2 with TRBJ1-5, with D possibly matching TRBD1 (6 bases). Looked up from germline, CDR1 is SGHTA and CDR2 is FQGNSA. The CDR3 is 15 amino acids. The ends were cut back, 1 base at V and 0 bases at J, with 7 bases in the middle. The DNA of the CDR3 is TGTGCCAGCAGCTTAGTAGGGGGTAGCAATCAGCCCCAGCATTTT. This translates into CASSLVGGSNQPQHF.

The chain is built from TRBV13 and TRBJ2-5, with 13 bases matching TRBD2. Trimming took 5 bases from V and 5 from J; bases not matched to a gene: 5. The CDR3 runs 15 residues. Germline V CDR1 and CDR2: PRHDT, FYEKMQ (reference sequence). The CDR3 coding sequence is TGTGCCAGCAGCCCGGGACTAGCGGGATTGGAGACCCAGTACTTC. It is translated as CASSPGLAGLETQYF. Combining the CDR3 with reference TRBV13 and TRBJ2-5 gives the whole variable domain AAGVIQSPRHLIKEKRETATLKCYPIPRHDTVYWYQQGPGQDPQFLISFYEKMQSDKGSIPDRFSAQQFSDYHSELNMSSLELGDSALYFCASSPGLAGLETQYFGPGTRLLVL.

For this clone: The same CDR3 can be traced to other DNA sequences in this sample. This rearrangement joins TRBV28 to TRBJ1-2; tentative D call: TRBD1 (5 bases). Germline lookup yields CDR1 MDHEN and CDR2 SYDVKM. V was trimmed by 4 bases and J by 3 bases, leaving 12 bases between them. This CDR3 has 14 amino acids. The CDR3 loop is CASSWGREDYGYTF. Here the CDR3 DNA reads TGTGCCAGCAGTTGGGGGAGGGAGGACTATGGCTACACCTTC.

The chain carries TRBV2 and TRBJ2-6; D ambiguous. The CDR3 has 14 amino acids. Looked up from germline, CDR1 is SNHLY and CDR2 is FYNNEI. The V and J ends lost 7 bases and 0 bases respectively, with 7 bases between them. CDR3 in DNA: TGTGCCAGCAAGGAGAGCTCTGGGGCCAACGTCCTGACTTTC. This gives the protein CASKESSGANVLTF.

The chain couples TRBV5-1 to TRBJ2-2, with 7 bases fitting TRBD2. Germline-derived CDR1 and CDR2 are SGHRS and YFSETQ. CDR3 size: 17 residues. Trimming removed 1 base from V and 6 bases from J; junction bases left unmatched: 12. This CDR3 reads CASSLTPGGSSAGELFF. CDR3 DNA: TGCGCCAGCAGCTTGACACCGGGAGGTAGTTCCGCCGGGGAGCTGTTTTTT.

V usage is TRBV5-1 and J usage is TRBJ1-6; the D gene is possibly TRBD1 (5 bases). Germline V gene sequence: CDR1 SGHRS, CDR2 YFSETQ. The V end was cut by 4 bases, the J end by 12 bases, with 20 bases between. The CDR3 has 15 residues. CDR3 DNA: TGCGCCAGCAGCGGGGGGGGAACTACCGTAGTACCCCTCCACTTT. Translation: CASSGGGTTVVPLHF.